A single sample gave rise to the 11 T cell receptor beta chains below, sequenced in a study of cytomegalovirus exposure and HLA in healthy donors. Both 60 Vbeta primers and 13 Jbeta primers went into the PCR. TCRdb keeps only in-frame clones here, not all; method: immunoSEQ multiplex PCR. The data hold 150,000 or so clones, with about 71% observed a single time. Specimen: PBMCs. The source is a woman aged 55-69 years in good health and CMV-seropositive.

This clone showed up just a few times. The chain combines TRBV5-1 with TRBJ2-6; tentative D call: TRBD1 (5 bases). The CDR3 is made up of 15 amino acids. CDR1 is SGHRS and CDR2 is YFSETQ in the germline V gene. Trimming stripped 5 bases from V and 3 bases from J, with 12 bases between. DNA of the CDR3: TGCGCCAGCAGTCTGGGGCAGGTTGGGGCCAACGTCCTGACTTTC. This translates into CASSLGQVGANVLTF.

This clone was recorded once. The chain combines TRBV27 with TRBJ1-5; D gene unclear. This CDR3 is 15 amino acids long. Trimming removed 5 bases at V and 0 bases at J, with 11 bases between. Per the germline V gene, CDR1 is MNHEY and CDR2 is SMNVEV (reference sequence). DNA for the CDR3: TGTGCCAGCAGTCGCGGGTCGAATAGCAATCAGCCCCAGCATTTT. Translating it yields CASSRGSNSNQPQHF.

In its sample, this clone was seen a few times. The chain employs TRBV30 and TRBJ1-4; D possibly corresponds to TRBD1 (6 bases). V was shortened by 4 bases and J by 5 bases, with 11 bases between the two germline ends. Germline V gene lookup returns CDR1 GTSNPN and CDR2 SVGIG (reference sequence). The CDR3 is 13 residues long. This CDR3 is CAWTGASNEKLFF. DNA for the CDR3: TGTGCCTGGACAGGGGCTTCAAATGAAAAACTGTTTTTT. Full variable domain (remainder filled in from reference TRBV30 and TRBJ1-4): SQTIHQWPATLVQPVGSPLSLECTVEGTSNPNLYWYRQAAGRGLQLLFYSVGIGQISSEVPQNLSASRPQDRQFILSSKKLLLSDSGFYLCAWTGASNEKLFFGSGTQLSVL.

The J gene is TRBJ1-5, the V gene TRBV6-1; D is perhaps TRBD1 (6 bases). This CDR3 comprises 13 residues. The germline CDR1 and CDR2 sequences are MNHNS and SASEGT. Trimming cost V 6 bases and J 6 bases, with 12 bases left between them. The CDR3 sequence: CASRNRDRQPQHF. CDR3 sequence (DNA): TGTGCCAGCAGAAACAGGGATCGTCAGCCCCAGCATTTT.

The table lists this clone with a count of one. V gene TRBV5-1 combines with J gene TRBJ2-1; 10 bases map to TRBD2. Trimming removed 0 bases from V and 6 bases from J; junction bases left unmatched: 6. CDR1 and CDR2 from the germline V gene are SGHRS and YFSETQ. The CDR3 has 16 amino acids. CDR3 in amino acids: CASSLAALAGVNEQFF. In nucleotides, the CDR3 is TGCGCCAGCAGCTTGGCTGCCCTAGCGGGAGTCAATGAGCAGTTCTTC.

J is TRBJ2-2 and V is TRBV4-1; D not resolved. The CDR3 sequence is 18 residues long. The germline V gene encodes CDR1 MGHRA and CDR2 YSYEKL. Trimming cost V 2 bases and J 2 bases, with 18 bases left between them. The CDR3 here is CASSQSSSALINTGELFF. In DNA form, the CDR3 reads TGCGCCAGCAGCCAATCTTCAAGCGCCCTAATCAACACCGGGGAGCTGTTTTTT.

This clone was seen more than once but under ten times. This sequence joins TRBV5-1 and TRBJ2-3, with TRBD2 identical over 7 bases. Germline values: CDR1 SGHRS, CDR2 YFSETQ. The CDR3 covers 16 residues. J gave up 0 bases and V 0 bases, and 4 bases lay outside the gene matches. CDR3 coding DNA: TGCGCCAGCAGCTTGGGGGCTAGCGGTAGCACAGATACGCAGTATTTT. This encodes CASSLGASGSTDTQYF.

This clone has just one count. This sequence joins TRBV14 and TRBJ1-1; a possible D gene is TRBD1 (5 bases). This CDR3 spans 13 amino acids. Germline V gene sequence: CDR1 SGHDN, CDR2 FVKESK. Trimming left V 6 bases short and J 10 bases short, with 18 bases between. The CDR3 nucleotides are TGTGCCAGCAGGTCTTCGGGGGGAGGTTTAGCTTTCTTT. Protein product: CASRSSGGGLAFF.

The genes are TRBV19 and TRBJ1-1, with D uncertain. V gave up 0 bases and J gave up 5 bases, with 10 bases separating them. CDR3 length: 14 residues. The germline V gene encodes CDR1 LNHDA and CDR2 SQIVND (reference sequence). The CDR3 loop is CASSIDRELTEAFF. As DNA, the CDR3 is TGTGCCAGTAGTATAGATCGGGAATTAACTGAAGCTTTCTTT.

The genes are TRBV21-1 and TRBJ1-1; the D call TRBD1 from the table was never checked on the DNA. TRBV21-1 is a documented pseudogene. The CDR3 contains 15 residues. The CDR3 bases are TGTGCCAGCAGCAGGACCGACAGGGGAGGAACTGAAGCTTTCTTT. Its translation is CASSRTDRGGTEAFF.

Only a few counts were recorded for this clone. V and J are TRBV10-3 and TRBJ1-4, with D maybe TRBD1 (6 bases). The V and J ends lost 0 bases and 7 bases respectively, with 15 bases between them. Germline V gives CDR1 ENHRY, CDR2 SYGVKD. The CDR3 length is 16 residues. CDR3 sequence: CAISESGAGGSEKLFF. The CDR3 DNA sequence: TGTGCCATCAGTGAGTCGGGGGCGGGCGGGAGTGAAAAACTGTTTTTT.